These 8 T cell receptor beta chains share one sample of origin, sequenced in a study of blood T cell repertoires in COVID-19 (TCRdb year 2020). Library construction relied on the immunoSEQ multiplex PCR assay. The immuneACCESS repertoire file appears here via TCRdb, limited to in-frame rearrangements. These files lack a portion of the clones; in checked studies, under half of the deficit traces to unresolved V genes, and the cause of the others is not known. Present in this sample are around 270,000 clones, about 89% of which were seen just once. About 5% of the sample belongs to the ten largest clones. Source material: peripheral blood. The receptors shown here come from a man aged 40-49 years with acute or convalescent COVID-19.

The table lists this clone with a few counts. CDR3 sequence: CSVAAGPTDTQYF. Here the CDR3 DNA reads TGCAGCGTTGCAGCGGGACCCACAGATACGCAGTATTTT. The chain links TRBV29-1 to TRBJ2-3; 7 bases are shared with TRBD2. This CDR3 has 13 amino acids. The V gene's germline CDR1 is SQVTM and CDR2 ANQGSEA. The V and J ends lost 4 bases and 2 bases, in that order; junction bases with no gene match: 3.

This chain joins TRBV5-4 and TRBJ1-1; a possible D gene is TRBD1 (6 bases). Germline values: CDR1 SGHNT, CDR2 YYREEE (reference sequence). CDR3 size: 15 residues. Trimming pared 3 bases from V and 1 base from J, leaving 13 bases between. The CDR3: CASSSTTQGNTEAFF. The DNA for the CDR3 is TGTGCCAGCAGCTCCACTACACAGGGGAACACTGAAGCTTTCTTT. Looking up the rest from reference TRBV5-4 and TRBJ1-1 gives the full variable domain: ETGVTQSPTHLIKTRGQQVTLRCSSQSGHNTVSWYQQALGQGPQFIFQYYREEENGRGNFPPRFSGLQFPNYSSELNVNALELDDSALYLCASSSTTQGNTEAFFGQGTRLTVV.

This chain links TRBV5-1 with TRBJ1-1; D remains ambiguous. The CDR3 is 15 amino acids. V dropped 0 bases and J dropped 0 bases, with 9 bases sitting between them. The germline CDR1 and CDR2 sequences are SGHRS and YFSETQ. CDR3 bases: TGCGCCAGCAGCTTGGTTCCGGGGATGAACACTGAAGCTTTCTTT. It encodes CASSLVPGMNTEAFF.

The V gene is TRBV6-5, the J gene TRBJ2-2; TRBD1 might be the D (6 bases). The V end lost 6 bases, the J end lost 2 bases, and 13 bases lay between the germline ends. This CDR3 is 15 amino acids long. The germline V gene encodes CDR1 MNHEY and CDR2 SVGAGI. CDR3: CASRDRRLNTGELFF. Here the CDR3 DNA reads TGTGCCAGCAGGGACAGAAGGCTAAACACCGGGGAGCTGTTTTTT.

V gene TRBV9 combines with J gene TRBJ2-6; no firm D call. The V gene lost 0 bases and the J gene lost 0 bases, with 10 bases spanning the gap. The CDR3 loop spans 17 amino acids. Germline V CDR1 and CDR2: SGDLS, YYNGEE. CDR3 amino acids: CASSVGAVTSGANVLTF. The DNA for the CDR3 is TGTGCCAGCAGCGTAGGTGCGGTCACCTCTGGGGCCAACGTCCTGACTTTC. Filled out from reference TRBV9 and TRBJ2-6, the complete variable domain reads DSGVTQTPKHLITATGQRVTLRCSPRSGDLSVYWYQQSLDQGLQFLIQYYNGEERAKGNILERFSAQQFPDLHSELNLSSLELGDSALYFCASSVGAVTSGANVLTFGAGSRLTVL.

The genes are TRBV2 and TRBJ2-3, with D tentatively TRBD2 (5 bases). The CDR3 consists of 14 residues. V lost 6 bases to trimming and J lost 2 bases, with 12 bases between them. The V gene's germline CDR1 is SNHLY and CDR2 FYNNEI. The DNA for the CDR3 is TGTGCCAGCAGCAAACTACGGGACACAGATACGCAGTATTTT. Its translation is CASSKLRDTDTQYF. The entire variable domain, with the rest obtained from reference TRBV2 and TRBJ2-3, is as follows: EPEVTQTPSHQVTQMGQEVILRCVPISNHLYFYWYRQILGQKVEFLVSFYNNEISEKSEIFDDQFSVERPDGSNFTLKIRSTKLEDSAMYFCASSKLRDTDTQYFGPGTRLTVL.

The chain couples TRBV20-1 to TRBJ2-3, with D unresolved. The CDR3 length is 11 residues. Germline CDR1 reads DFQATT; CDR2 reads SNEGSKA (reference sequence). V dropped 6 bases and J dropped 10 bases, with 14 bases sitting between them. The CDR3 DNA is TGCAGTGCAACACAGAAGAGAGCGCAGTATTTT. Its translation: CSATQKRAQYF.

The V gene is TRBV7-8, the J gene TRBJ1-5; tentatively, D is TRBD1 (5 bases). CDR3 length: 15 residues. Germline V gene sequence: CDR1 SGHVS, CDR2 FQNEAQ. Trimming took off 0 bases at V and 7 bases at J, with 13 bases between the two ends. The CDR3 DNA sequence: TGTGCCAGCAGCTTAGCGCTTGGCAGGGAACAGCCCCAGCATTTT. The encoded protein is CASSLALGREQPQHF.